Presented here are 23 T cell receptor beta chains from one specimen sequenced in a study of cytomegalovirus exposure and HLA in healthy donors. Researchers ran the PCR with 60 Vbeta and 13 Jbeta primers. Method: immunoSEQ multiplex PCR; TCRdb's copy keeps in-frame clones and lacks some. The sample lists about 130,000 clones, approximately 71% occurring once. The specimen was PBMCs. The receptors were gathered from a young man in good health and CMV-seronegative.

V gene TRBV19 combines with J gene TRBJ2-3; 7 bases fit TRBD2. CDR3 size: 15 residues. J gave up 0 bases and V 5 bases, and 5 bases lay outside the gene matches. The germline CDR1 and CDR2 sequences are LNHDA and SQIVND (reference sequence). The DNA for the CDR3 is TGTGCCAGTAGTCCCCAAGCGGGGAGCACAGATACGCAGTATTTT. Encoded protein: CASSPQAGSTDTQYF.

This rearrangement joins TRBV2 to TRBJ2-5; 8 bases agree with TRBD1. The CDR3 has 14 amino acids. The V gene end was trimmed by 9 bases and the J gene end by 5 bases; junction bases not matched to a gene: 11. Germline V gene lookup returns CDR1 SNHLY and CDR2 FYNNEI. The CDR3 protein is CASKDRDVFETQYF. The DNA for the CDR3 is TGTGCCAGTAAGGACAGGGATGTGTTTGAGACCCAGTACTTC.

The rearrangement joins TRBV19 to TRBJ2-5; D is ambiguous. This CDR3 contains 12 residues. Germline assignment: CDR1 LNHDA and CDR2 SQIVND (reference sequence). The ends were cut back, 0 bases at V and 4 bases at J, with 3 bases in the middle. This CDR3 reads CASSIDLETQYF. The CDR3 bases are TGTGCCAGTAGTATAGACTTAGAGACCCAGTACTTC.

V is TRBV14 and J is TRBJ1-6, with a possible D match to TRBD1 (6 bases). Germline V CDR1 and CDR2: SGHDN, FVKESK. Deletions cut 4 bases from V and 13 bases from J, with 23 bases between. The CDR3 sequence is 16 residues long. The chain's CDR3 is CASSRGPASFGSPLHF. CDR3 in DNA: TGTGCCAGCAGCCGGGGGCCTGCGAGTTTCGGGTCTCCCCTCCACTTT. Full variable domain (rest looked up from reference TRBV14 and TRBJ1-6): EAGVTQFPSHSVIEKGQTVTLRCDPISGHDNLYWYRRVMGKEIKFLLHFVKESKQDESGMPNNRFLAERTGGTYSTLKVQPAELEDSGVYFCASSRGPASFGSPLHFGNGTRLTVT.

This clone was seen repeatedly, ten times or more. The genes are TRBV6-1 and TRBJ2-1; 7 bases are shared with TRBD1. This CDR3 region has 15 residues. J was trimmed by 4 bases and V by 3 bases; bases with no gene match: 6. The germline V gene has CDR1 MNHNS and CDR2 SASEGT. Here the CDR3 DNA reads TGTGCCAGCAGTGATTCGACAGGGTCTTACAATGAGCAGTTCTTC. It is translated as CASSDSTGSYNEQFF.

The chain links TRBV19 to TRBJ2-1, with 8 bases matching TRBD2. V shed 6 bases, J shed 7 bases, and the junction held 8 bases outside the gene matches. Germline V lookup: CDR1 LNHDA, CDR2 SQIVND (reference sequence). The CDR3 has 14 residues. CDR3 bases: TGTGCCAGTAGAGGCGGGGGGTCCTTGAATGAGCAGTTCTTC. This gives the protein CASRGGGSLNEQFF. The whole variable domain, filled in from reference TRBV19 and TRBJ2-1, reads DGGITQSPKYLFRKEGQNVTLSCEQNLNHDAMYWYRQDPGQGLRLIYYSQIVNDFQKGDIAEGYSVSREKKESFPLTVTSAQKNPTAFYLCASRGGGSLNEQFFGPGTRLTVL.

CDR3 coding DNA: TGTGCCAGCAGTTTAAGGGGGACAGGAGGAGAGACCCAGTACTTC. Its protein product is CASSLRGTGGETQYF. The chain recombines TRBV28 with TRBJ2-5; 8 positions agree with TRBD1. CDR1 and CDR2 from the germline V gene are MDHEN and SYDVKM. This CDR3 comprises 15 residues. Trimming cost V 2 bases and J 4 bases; bases outside gene matches: 6.

A few counts support this clone. V gene TRBV10-1 combines with J gene TRBJ2-1, with D possibly being TRBD2 (5 bases). V lost 2 bases, J lost 10 bases, and 9 bases lay in between. Germline V lookup: CDR1 WNHNN, CDR2 SYGVQD (reference sequence). This CDR3 has 12 residues. The CDR3 region has the DNA TGCGCCAGCAGTGAGGCGGGTTACGAGCAGTTCTTC. Encoded protein: CASSEAGYEQFF.

The chain recombines TRBV9 with TRBJ1-2; D unresolved. This CDR3 region has 14 residues. CDR1 is SGDLS and CDR2 is YYNGEE in the germline V gene. V gave up 4 bases and J gave up 7 bases, with 17 bases separating them. Here the CDR3 reads CASSSLSAGPGYTF. In DNA form, the CDR3 reads TGTGCCAGCAGCTCCCTTTCAGCAGGTCCTGGCTACACCTTC. The whole variable domain, remainder taken from reference TRBV9 and TRBJ1-2, is DSGVTQTPKHLITATGQRVTLRCSPRSGDLSVYWYQQSLDQGLQFLIQYYNGEERAKGNILERFSAQQFPDLHSELNLSSLELGDSALYFCASSSLSAGPGYTFGSGTRLTVV.

V usage is TRBV18 and J usage is TRBJ2-3; TRBD2 aligns across 8 bases. CDR1 KGHSH and CDR2 LQKENI come from the germline V gene. The ends lost 4 bases at V and 1 base at J; junction bases unmatched: 4. This CDR3 comprises 15 residues. CDR3 DNA sequence: TGTGCCAGCTCACAGCGGGAGTCGGGCACAGATACGCAGTATTTT. Translation: CASSQRESGTDTQYF.

The rearrangement joins TRBV14 to TRBJ1-1; D unclear. Trimming cost V 0 bases and J 6 bases, with 5 bases left between them. Germline V gene lookup returns CDR1 SGHDN and CDR2 FVKESK. The CDR3 sequence is 12 residues long. The CDR3 loop is CASSQEGPEAFF. CDR3 in DNA: TGTGCCAGCAGCCAAGAGGGCCCTGAAGCTTTCTTT.

The chain is built from TRBV18 and TRBJ1-3; possible D gene TRBD1, 6 bases. Trimming removed 0 bases at V and 0 bases at J, with 6 bases between. In germline, CDR1 is KGHSH, CDR2 LQKENI. CDR3 length: 15 residues. CDR3 protein: CASSPPGASGNTIYF. The CDR3 DNA is TGTGCCAGCTCACCACCGGGGGCCTCTGGAAACACCATATATTTT.

This clone appeared a single time. The chain carries TRBV27 and TRBJ2-2; TRBD1 agrees at 12 bases. Trimming took 3 bases from V and 6 from J; bases not matched to a gene: 2. The germline CDR1 and CDR2 sequences are MNHEY and SMNVEV (reference sequence). This CDR3 comprises 15 residues. The CDR3, as DNA: TGTGCCAGCAGTTTCGGGACAGGGGGCTCCGGGGAGCTGTTTTTT. This translates into CASSFGTGGSGELFF.

J is TRBJ1-3 and V is TRBV28; the match to TRBD1 covers 8 bases. The V and J ends lost 2 bases and 4 bases, in that order; junction bases with no gene match: 10. CDR3 length equals 17 residues. CDR1 MDHEN and CDR2 SYDVKM come from the germline V gene. The CDR3 DNA sequence: TGTGCCAGCAGTTTACCCACAGGGGGTACCGCAGGAAACACCATATATTTT. It is translated as CASSLPTGGTAGNTIYF.

V gene TRBV5-1 combines with J gene TRBJ2-3; 7 bases map to TRBD1. Germline V gene lookup returns CDR1 SGHRS and CDR2 YFSETQ. CDR3 size: 16 residues. The trim removed 1 base at V and 4 bases at J, leaving 9 bases unmatched. The CDR3 reads CASSLSTQGVPDTQYF. CDR3 nucleotide sequence: TGCGCCAGCAGCTTGAGCACTCAGGGGGTCCCAGATACGCAGTATTTT.

This clone was detected a few times. V and J are TRBV5-6 and TRBJ2-7; 9 bases align to TRBD2. Germline values: CDR1 SGHDT, CDR2 YYEEEE. The V gene end was trimmed by 0 bases and the J gene end by 3 bases; junction bases not matched to a gene: 4. This CDR3 spans 15 amino acids. The CDR3 is CASSLGLAGLYEQYF. The DNA of the CDR3 is TGTGCCAGCAGCTTGGGGCTAGCGGGACTCTACGAGCAGTACTTC.

This clone came up a few times. V usage is TRBV11-2 and J usage is TRBJ1-2; D is unclear. Trimming took 3 bases from V and 4 from J, leaving 6 bases between them. The germline V gene encodes CDR1 SGHAT and CDR2 FQNNGV. The CDR3 loop spans 12 amino acids. This CDR3 is CASSLATYGYTF. The CDR3 coding sequence is TGTGCCAGCAGCTTGGCAACCTATGGCTACACCTTC.

This chain links TRBV11-2 with TRBJ2-7, with a weak D call TRBD1 (5 bases). Germline CDR1 and CDR2: SGHAT and FQNNGV. Trimming removed 0 bases at V and 3 bases at J, with 18 bases between. The CDR3 runs 17 residues. The CDR3: CASSLDINQGVGYEQYF. The CDR3 DNA reads TGTGCCAGCAGCTTAGATATCAATCAGGGTGTTGGCTACGAGCAGTACTTC. Full variable domain (remainder filled in from reference TRBV11-2 and TRBJ2-7): EAGVAQSPRYKIIEKRQSVAFWCNPISGHATLYWYQQILGQGPKLLIQFQNNGVVDDSQLPKDRFSAERLKGVDSTLKIQPAKLEDSAVYLCASSLDINQGVGYEQYFGPGTRLTVT.

This clone was seen more than once but under ten times. V usage is TRBV5-8 and J usage is TRBJ1-3; maybe TRBD1 (6 bases). This CDR3 is built from 16 residues. Per germline, CDR1 SGHTS and CDR2 YDEGEE. V lost 4 bases and J lost 4, with 18 bases in between. The CDR3 is CASSQPRGARGNTIYF. The CDR3, as DNA: TGTGCCAGCAGCCAGCCCCGGGGGGCGCGAGGAAACACCATATATTTT.

The chain links TRBV29-1 to TRBJ2-1; no clear D. The germline V gene has CDR1 SQVTM and CDR2 ANQGSEA. The V end was cut by 2 bases, the J end by 6 bases, with 11 bases between. CDR3 length: 13 residues. DNA of the CDR3: TGCAGCGTTGAAAGGTCACAGCTCAATGAGCAGTTCTTC. This encodes CSVERSQLNEQFF.

The chain carries TRBV12-5 and TRBJ1-5; TRBD1 agrees at 7 bases. Germline lookup yields CDR1 LGHNT and CDR2 FRNRAP. The CDR3 is made up of 20 amino acids. V lost 0 bases, J lost 0 bases, and 14 bases stayed unmatched. CDR3: CASGLVRSRGSNLSNQPQHF. DNA of the CDR3: TGTGCTAGTGGTTTGGTAAGGAGCAGGGGGTCAAACCTTAGCAATCAGCCCCAGCATTTT.

The chain is built from TRBV7-9 and TRBJ2-7; 8 bases line up with TRBD1. This CDR3 is 14 amino acids long. The germline CDR1 and CDR2 sequences are SEHNR and FQNEAQ (reference sequence). V lost 5 bases and J lost 5; bases outside the gene matches: 8. In DNA, the CDR3 is TGTGCCAGCAGCCTGGACAGGGAAGGGGACGAGCAGTACTTC. Translated: CASSLDREGDEQYF.

This chain uses TRBV2 with TRBJ2-7; D is unresolved. V dropped 6 bases and J dropped 3 bases, with 15 bases sitting between them. The CDR3 loop spans 14 amino acids. Germline V gives CDR1 SNHLY, CDR2 FYNNEI. CDR3 in DNA: TGTGCCAGCAGCGCGTTCGGTTCCCACTACGAGCAGTACTTC. Translation: CASSAFGSHYEQYF.